Following are 31 T cell receptor beta chains from one sample sequenced in a study of T cells in women clearing cervical HPV infection. Sequencing used immunoSEQ multiplex PCR; TCRdb keeps in-frame clones, though not all of them. Its table lists about 22,000 clones. The sample taken for sequencing was blood buffy coat. The receptor source for this set is a woman between 18 and 69 years old with a cervical HPV16 infection that either progressed to CIN3+ or cleared (not recorded which).

A note on this clone: The read terminates 3 residues before the CDR3 end, so the remaining end is supplied by the germline J gene. The chain combines TRBV7-3 with TRBJ1-6, with D possibly being TRBD1 (5 bases). The CDR3 has 13 amino acids. Trimming shortened V by 11 bases and J by 4 bases, and 12 bases separated the two germline ends. CDR1 SGHTA and CDR2 FQGTGA come from the germline V gene. The CDR3 bases that were read are TGTGCCCCCCGAACAGGTTATAATTCACCC. Its translation: CAPRTGYNSP. The whole CDR3 is CAPRTGYNSPLHF.

Worth noting for this clone: The read stops 3 residues short of the end of the CDR3; the missing end is completed from the germline J gene. The chain employs TRBV13 and TRBJ2-1, with D maybe TRBD2 (5 bases). V lost 0 bases and J lost 8, with 11 bases in between. The germline gives CDR1 PRHDT, CDR2 FYEKMQ (reference sequence). The CDR3 consists of 14 residues. The CDR3 spells CASSLGLAGDEQFF. Partial CDR3 DNA: TGTGCCAGCAGCTTAGGGCTAGCAGGCGATGAG.

In the case of this clone: Sequencing ends 3 residues short of the CDR3 end; the germline J gene provides the rest. The rearrangement joins TRBV11-1 to TRBJ2-1; 13 nucleotides agree with TRBD2. The CDR3 is made up of 14 amino acids. V shed 6 bases, J shed 9 bases, and the junction held 5 bases outside the gene matches. Germline CDR1 is SGHAT and CDR2 is FQDESV (reference sequence). CDR3 residues: CASRPGLAGFEQFF. The CDR3 bases that were read are TGTGCCAGCAGACCGGGACTAGCGGGGTTTGAG.

Remarks on this clone: With the read ending 3 residues before the CDR3 end, the germline J gene is used to fill in that end. The rearrangement joins TRBV5-5 to TRBJ2-3; 9 bases match TRBD1. CDR1 is SGHKS and CDR2 is YYEKEE in the germline V gene (reference sequence). The CDR3 sequence is 15 residues long. CDR3 DNA (partial): TGTGCCAGCAGCTCCACAGGGGGCCAGTATCAGCCG. This gives the protein CASSSTGGQYQP. The entire CDR3 protein is CASSSTGGQYQPQYF. Variable domain in full (rest from reference TRBV5-5 and TRBJ2-3): DAGVTQSPTHLIKTRGQQVTLRCSPISGHKSVSWYQQVLGQGPQFIFQYYEKEERGRGNFPDRFSARQFPNYSSELNVNALLLGDSALYLCASSSTGGQYQPQYFGPGTRLTVL.

Concerning this clone itself: The missing CDR3 end, 3 residues past where the read stops, is filled in from the germline J gene. The chain uses TRBV20-1 and TRBJ2-3; no clear D. With 1 base removed from V and 0 bases from J, the gap between germline ends came to 8 bases. Germline lookup yields CDR1 DFQATT and CDR2 SNEGSKA (reference sequence). CDR3 size: 14 residues. CDR3 in amino acids: CSARVPSSTDTQYF. The covered CDR3 bases are TGCAGTGCTAGAGTCCCGTCGAGCACAGATACG.

By frequency, this clone is medium-sized. Coverage ceases 3 residues before the CDR3 finishes, and the germline J gene fills in the end. The J gene is TRBJ1-6, the V gene TRBV5-1; 8 positions agree with TRBD1. Per the germline V gene, CDR1 is SGHRS and CDR2 is YFSETQ. J lost 6 bases, V lost 5 bases, and 4 bases had no gene match. The CDR3 sequence is 14 residues long. Incomplete CDR3 DNA: TGCGCCAGCAGACAGGGACAGGTTAATTCACCC. Translated, it gives CASRQGQVNSP. The complete CDR3 protein is CASRQGQVNSPLHF.

Its frequency marks this clone as medium-sized (0.01 to 0.1%). The read gets to within 3 residues of the CDR3 end, and the germline J gene fills in the rest. The genes are TRBV10-3 and TRBJ2-1; 8 positions match TRBD2. The V gene end was trimmed by 6 bases and the J gene end by 7 bases; junction bases not matched to a gene: 11. The CDR3 runs 15 residues. Germline CDR1 ENHRY, CDR2 SYGVKD. The CDR3 loop is CAISEVRGGPNEQFF. The CDR3 DNA, read in part, is TGTGCCATCAGCGAAGTACGGGGGGGGCCGAATGAG.

Notes on this clone: The CDR3 end lies 3 residues beyond the end of the read and is filled in from the germline J gene. The rearrangement links TRBV7-9 to TRBJ2-1; 10 bases align to TRBD2. This CDR3 region has 14 residues. Germline-derived CDR1 and CDR2 are SEHNR and FQNEAQ (reference sequence). Trimming removed 8 bases from V and 6 bases from J; junction bases left unmatched: 7. The CDR3 protein is CASRGLAVFNEQFF. The DNA read from the CDR3 is TGTGCCAGCCGAGGACTAGCGGTATTCAATGAG.

Note on this clone: The read halts 3 residues ahead of the CDR3 end, with the missing end drawn from the germline J gene. V usage is TRBV9 and J usage is TRBJ2-2; D is uncertain. The CDR3 sequence is 15 residues long. V was clipped by 0 bases and J by 7 bases, with 13 bases between them. CDR1 and CDR2 (germline): SGDLS, YYNGEE. The CDR3 region is CASSVVPGFDGELFF. Partial CDR3 DNA: TGTGCCAGCAGCGTAGTTCCAGGTTTCGACGGGGAG.

Points on this clone: The read finishes 3 residues shy of the CDR3 end, and the germline J gene is used to complete it. V gene TRBV12-3 or TRBV12-4 combines with J gene TRBJ1-3; 8 nucleotides match TRBD1. This CDR3 spans 15 amino acids. V lost 6 bases, J lost 0 bases, and 4 bases stayed unmatched. Incomplete CDR3 DNA: TGTGCCAGCAGCAAGACAGGGGCCTCTGGAAACACC. It translates to CASSKTGASGNT. The whole CDR3 sequence reads CASSKTGASGNTIYF.

As to this clone: The read terminates 3 residues before the CDR3 end, so the remaining end is supplied by the germline J gene. The V and J genes are TRBV30 and TRBJ1-5, with TRBD1 as a possible D gene (6 bases). The CDR3 runs to 13 residues. V was trimmed by 3 bases and J by 4 bases, leaving 10 bases between them. The germline gives CDR1 GTSNPN, CDR2 SVGIG (reference sequence). The CDR3 loop is CAWSRDKNQPQHF. CDR3 DNA, as far as it was read: TGTGCCTGGAGCCGGGACAAAAATCAGCCC.

As concerns this clone: The read falls 3 residues short of the CDR3 end, and the missing part is taken from the germline J gene. The rearrangement joins TRBV20-1 to TRBJ1-2; D is perhaps TRBD1 (6 bases). The CDR3 length is 13 residues. CDR1 DFQATT and CDR2 SNEGSKA come from the germline V gene (reference sequence). The CDR3 DNA, read in part, is TGCAGTGCTAGAGACGCCGGGGGGCTCGGC. The encoded protein is CSARDAGGLG. The complete CDR3 protein is CSARDAGGLGYTF.

A remark on this clone: The read halts 3 residues ahead of the CDR3 end, with the missing end drawn from the germline J gene. The rearrangement uses TRBV5-4 and TRBJ2-1; 9 bases align to TRBD2. The CDR3 runs 15 residues. Per the germline V gene, CDR1 is SGHNT and CDR2 is YYREEE (reference sequence). After removal of 1 base from V and 7 bases from J, the junction contained 6 bases not matched to a gene. The CDR3: CASSLSGGRANEQFF. The CDR3 bases that were read are TGTGCCAGCAGCTTGTCGGGCGGGAGGGCAAATGAG.

To note about this clone: The CDR3 is cut off 3 residues early in the read; its end comes from the germline J gene. This chain connects TRBV19 to TRBJ1-4, with 9 bases lining up with TRBD1. The V gene end was trimmed by 3 bases and the J gene end by 5 bases; junction bases not matched to a gene: 10. Germline values: CDR1 LNHDA, CDR2 SQIVND (reference sequence). This CDR3 has 17 residues. CDR3: CASSILGQGRGNEKLFF. The part of the CDR3 DNA that was read is TGTGCCAGTAGTATTTTGGGACAGGGAAGAGGGAATGAAAAA.

The part of the CDR3 DNA that was read is TGTGCCAGCAGCCCACGTGGGCGTGAC. Its protein is CASSPRGRD. The CDR3 in its entirety is CASSPRGRDYTF. The chain recombines TRBV7-9 with TRBJ1-2; D gene uncertain. The CDR3 end is not reached by the read, which stops 3 residues before it; the germline J gene fills it in. This CDR3 is 12 amino acids long. Germline V gene lookup returns CDR1 SEHNR and CDR2 FQNEAQ (reference sequence).

Remarks on this clone: The sequence runs out 3 residues before the end of the CDR3; the remainder is reconstructed from the germline J gene. V gene TRBV30 combines with J gene TRBJ2-7, with 9 bases fitting TRBD1. Germline V gives CDR1 GTSNPN, CDR2 SVGIG (reference sequence). The trim removed 8 bases at V and 4 bases at J, leaving 6 bases unmatched. The CDR3 length is 12 residues. The covered CDR3 bases are TGTGCCGTGGACAGGGGCTCTTACGAG. Residues: CAVDRGSYE. The whole CDR3 is CAVDRGSYEQYF.

Remarks on this clone: The CDR3 end lies 3 residues beyond the end of the read and is filled in from the germline J gene. V gene TRBV20-1 combines with J gene TRBJ1-1; 10 bases are shared with TRBD1. CDR3 length: 13 amino acids. V shed 4 bases, J shed 6 bases, and the junction held 5 bases outside the gene matches. The V gene's germline CDR1 is DFQATT and CDR2 SNEGSKA (reference sequence). The CDR3 is CSATRTGGAEAFF. CDR3 DNA, as far as it was read: TGCAGTGCTACTCGGACAGGGGGGGCTGAA.

For this clone: The missing CDR3 end, 3 residues past where the read stops, is filled in from the germline J gene. The rearrangement joins TRBV30 to TRBJ1-1; no definite D call. Trimming took off 3 bases at V and 2 bases at J, with 10 bases between the two ends. From germline, CDR1 is GTSNPN and CDR2 SVGIG (reference sequence). This CDR3 is 13 amino acids long. Incomplete CDR3 DNA: TGTGCCTGGAGGGCCAAAGGCAACACTGAA. Translating it yields CAWRAKGNTE. The complete CDR3 reads CAWRAKGNTEAFF.

About this clone itself: The read terminates 3 residues ahead of where the CDR3 ends, so the germline J gene completes it. This chain joins TRBV5-1 and TRBJ1-5; a weak D match, TRBD1 (6 bases). V lost 4 bases to trimming and J lost 3 bases, with 14 bases between them. The CDR3 covers 15 residues. Germline-derived CDR1 and CDR2 are SGHRS and YFSETQ. CDR3 in amino acids: CASSQGGGSNQPQHF. The sequenced CDR3 bases are TGCGCCAGCAGCCAAGGGGGGGGATCCAATCAGCCC.

Points on this clone: At one of its ends the junction is not consistent with the germline gene, which may arise from a read error. Read coverage stops 3 residues before the CDR3 terminus; the germline J gene supplies the remainder. The rearrangement joins TRBV7-9 to TRBJ2-5; D is unclear. The CDR3 runs to 12 residues. CDR1 is SEHNR and CDR2 is FQNEAQ in the germline V gene (reference sequence). The part of the CDR3 DNA that was read is TGTGCCAGCACCTTAAGGTTGAAGACC. Translating it yields CASTLRLKT. The entire CDR3 protein is CASTLRLKTQYF.

Concerning this clone itself: From the germline J gene comes the end of the CDR3, since the read stops 3 residues before it. The rearrangement uses TRBV11-2 and TRBJ2-3; TRBD1 is a possible D gene (6 bases). The CDR3 is 13 residues long. Germline CDR1 is SGHAT and CDR2 is FQNNGV. Partial CDR3 DNA: TGTGCCAGCAGCTCCGGACAGTGGGAGACG. Translation gives CASSSGQWET. The CDR3 in full is CASSSGQWETQYF.

For this clone: The CDR3 is cut off 3 residues early in the read; its end comes from the germline J gene. J is TRBJ2-6 and V is TRBV6-2 or TRBV6-3; weak D call: TRBD2 (5 bases). The CDR3 covers 16 residues. Trimming took off 5 bases at V and 0 bases at J, with 11 bases between the two ends. Germline V gives CDR1 MNHEY, CDR2 SVGEGT. The part of the CDR3 DNA that was read is TGTGCCAGCAGTGCCCCCGGGGTCTCTGGGGCCAACGTC. This sequence encodes CASSAPGVSGANV. From start to end, the CDR3 is CASSAPGVSGANVLTF.

On this clone: Read coverage stops 3 residues before the CDR3 terminus; the germline J gene supplies the remainder. The chain carries TRBV20-1 and TRBJ1-1; the D is unclear. Germline V lookup: CDR1 DFQATT, CDR2 SNEGSKA (reference sequence). Trimming took 2 bases from V and 0 from J, leaving 10 bases between them. The CDR3 loop spans 14 amino acids. CDR3 DNA (partial): TGCAGTGCTAGACCTAGAAATTTGAACACTGAA. It specifies CSARPRNLNTE. The whole CDR3 protein reads CSARPRNLNTEAFF.

Partial CDR3 DNA: TGTGCCAGCAGCCTGACAGGGTCTGAG. Its translation: CASSLTGSE. The whole CDR3 protein is CASSLTGSEQFF. The rearrangement uses TRBV7-9 and TRBJ2-1; TRBD1 aligns across 7 bases. The read terminates 3 residues ahead of where the CDR3 ends, so the germline J gene completes it. The trim removed 5 bases at V and 9 bases at J, leaving 4 bases unmatched. The CDR3 sequence is 12 residues long. CDR1 SEHNR and CDR2 FQNEAQ come from the germline V gene (reference sequence).

This chain's CDR3 is CSAQTSGVGSETQYF. Incomplete CDR3 DNA: TGCAGTGCCCAGACTAGCGGGGTAGGATCGGAGACC. The chain is built from TRBV20-1 and TRBJ2-5; 11 bases are shared with TRBD2. The read is 3 residues too short to cover the CDR3 end, so that end is filled in from the germline J gene. Germline V CDR1 and CDR2: DFQATT, SNEGSKA (reference sequence). V lost 6 bases and J lost 5; bases outside the gene matches: 11. The CDR3 totals 15 residues.

A remark on this clone: The read ends 3 residues before the CDR3 terminus; that terminus is restored from the germline J gene. The J gene is TRBJ2-5, the V gene TRBV29-1, with D possibly TRBD2 on 6 matching bases. Trimming stripped 5 bases from V and 0 bases from J, with 13 bases between. Germline CDR1 reads SQVTM; CDR2 reads ANQGSEA. The CDR3 extends over 14 amino acids. The CDR3 DNA, read in part, is TGCAGCGTTCGGGGGTTGGAGTACCAAGAGACC. Protein: CSVRGLEYQET. The entire CDR3 reads CSVRGLEYQETQYF.

Regarding this clone: The DNA ends 3 residues before the CDR3 does, and the rest of the CDR3 is filled in from the germline J gene. The chain combines TRBV30 with TRBJ2-3, with 7 positions matching TRBD2. V dropped 0 bases and J dropped 3; count of bases not matched to a gene: 6. Germline-derived CDR1 and CDR2 are GTSNPN and SVGIG (reference sequence). The CDR3 is 15 amino acids. Partial CDR3 DNA: TGTGCCTGGAGTGTTCGCCTAGCGGCGACAGATACG. Protein sequence: CAWSVRLAATDT. The full CDR3 sequence reads CAWSVRLAATDTQYF.

Comment on this clone: The sequence runs out 3 residues before the end of the CDR3; the remainder is reconstructed from the germline J gene. V gene TRBV30 combines with J gene TRBJ1-2; 8 bases line up with TRBD1. There are 13 residues in the CDR3. Germline loops: CDR1 GTSNPN, CDR2 SVGIG (reference sequence). This CDR3 is CAWMGQALYDYTF. Incomplete CDR3 DNA: TGTGCCTGGATGGGACAGGCACTCTACGAC.

Turning to this clone: Germline and junction disagree at one end, which may indicate a read error. The read halts 3 residues ahead of the CDR3 end, with the missing end drawn from the germline J gene. This chain uses TRBV7-7 with TRBJ2-3, with D perhaps given as TRBD1 or TRBD2 (5 bases each). The CDR3 is made up of 13 amino acids. CDR1 is SSHAT, CDR2 FNYEAQ, per germline (reference sequence). CDR3 DNA (partial): TGTGCTAGCAGCTTAGGGCAGGGAGAGACG. It yields the protein CASSLGQGET. The whole CDR3 region reads CASSLGQGETQYF.

Concerning this clone itself: The CDR3 end lies 3 residues beyond the end of the read and is filled in from the germline J gene. The gene calls are TRBV2 and TRBJ2-7, with a weak D call TRBD2 (5 bases). The CDR3 extends over 14 amino acids. The V end was cut by 8 bases, the J end by 0 bases, with 14 bases between. Germline V lookup: CDR1 SNHLY, CDR2 FYNNEI. The CDR3 bases that were read are TGTGCCAGCTCTAGGACTTACAGCTCCTACGAG. Residues: CASSRTYSSYE. The full CDR3 protein reads CASSRTYSSYEQYF.

Turning to this clone: The observed sequence ends 3 residues before the CDR3 terminus, with the missing tail filled in from the germline J gene. The chain carries TRBV11-2 and TRBJ2-7; D is perhaps TRBD2 (6 bases). This CDR3 has 12 residues. CDR1 and CDR2 (germline): SGHAT, FQNNGV. The V and J ends lost 5 bases and 5 bases respectively, with 10 bases between them. CDR3 in amino acids: CASSLSGHEQYF. The DNA read from the CDR3 is TGTGCCAGCAGCCTTAGCGGACACGAG.